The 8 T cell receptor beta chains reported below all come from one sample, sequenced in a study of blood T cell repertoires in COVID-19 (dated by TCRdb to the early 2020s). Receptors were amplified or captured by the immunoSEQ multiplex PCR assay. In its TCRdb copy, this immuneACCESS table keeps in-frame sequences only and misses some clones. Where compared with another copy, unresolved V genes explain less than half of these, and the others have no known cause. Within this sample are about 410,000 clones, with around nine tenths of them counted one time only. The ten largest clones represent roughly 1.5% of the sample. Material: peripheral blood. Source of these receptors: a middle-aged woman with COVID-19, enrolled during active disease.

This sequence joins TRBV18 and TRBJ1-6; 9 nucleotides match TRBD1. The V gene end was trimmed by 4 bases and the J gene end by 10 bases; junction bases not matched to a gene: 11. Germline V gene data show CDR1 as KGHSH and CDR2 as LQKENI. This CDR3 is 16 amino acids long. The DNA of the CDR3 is TGTGCCAGCTCACAGGAACAGGGGGCCGGCGGGTCACCCCTCCACTTT. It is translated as CASSQEQGAGGSPLHF.

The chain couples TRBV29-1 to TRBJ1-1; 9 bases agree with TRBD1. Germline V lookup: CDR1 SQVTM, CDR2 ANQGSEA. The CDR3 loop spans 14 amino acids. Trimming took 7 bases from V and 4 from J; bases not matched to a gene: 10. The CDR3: CSGDRDTGGTEAFF. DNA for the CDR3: TGCAGCGGGGACAGGGATACGGGTGGCACTGAAGCTTTCTTT.

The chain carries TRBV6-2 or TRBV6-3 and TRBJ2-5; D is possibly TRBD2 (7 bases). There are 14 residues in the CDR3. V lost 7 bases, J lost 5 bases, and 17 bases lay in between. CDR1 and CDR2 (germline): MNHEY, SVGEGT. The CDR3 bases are TGTGCCAGCACCCCCGGGGGGCTGTGGGAGACCCAGTACTTC. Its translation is CASTPGGLWETQYF.

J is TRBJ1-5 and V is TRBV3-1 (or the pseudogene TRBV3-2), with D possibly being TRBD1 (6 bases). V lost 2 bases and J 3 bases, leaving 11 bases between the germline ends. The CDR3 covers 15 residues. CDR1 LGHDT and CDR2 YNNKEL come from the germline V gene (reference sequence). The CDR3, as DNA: TGTGCCAGCAGCCAACACAACAGGGTCAATCAGCCCCAGCATTTT. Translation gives CASSQHNRVNQPQHF.

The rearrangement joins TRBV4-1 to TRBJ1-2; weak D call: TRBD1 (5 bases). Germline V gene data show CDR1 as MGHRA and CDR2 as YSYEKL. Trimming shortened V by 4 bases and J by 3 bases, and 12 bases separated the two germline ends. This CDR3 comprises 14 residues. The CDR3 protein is CASSPLGGDYGYTF. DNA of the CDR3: TGCGCCAGCAGCCCCCTGGGAGGGGACTATGGCTACACCTTC.

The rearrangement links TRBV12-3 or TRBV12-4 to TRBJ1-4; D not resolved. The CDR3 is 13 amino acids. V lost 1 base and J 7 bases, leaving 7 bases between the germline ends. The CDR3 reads CASSLGLFEKLFF. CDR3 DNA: TGTGCCAGCAGTTTAGGTTTATTTGAAAAACTGTTTTTT.

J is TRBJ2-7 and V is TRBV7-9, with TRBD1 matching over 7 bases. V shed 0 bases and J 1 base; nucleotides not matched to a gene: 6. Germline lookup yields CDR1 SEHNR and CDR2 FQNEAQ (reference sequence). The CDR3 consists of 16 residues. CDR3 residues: CASSLAGTDLSYEQYF. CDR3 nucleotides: TGTGCCAGCAGCTTAGCCGGGACAGATCTTTCCTACGAGCAGTACTTC.

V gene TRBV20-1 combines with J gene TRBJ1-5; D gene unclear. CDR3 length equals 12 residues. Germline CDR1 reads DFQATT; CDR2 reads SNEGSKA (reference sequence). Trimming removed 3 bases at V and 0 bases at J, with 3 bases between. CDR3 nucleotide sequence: TGCAGTGCTAGTTATAGCAATCAGCCCCAGCATTTT. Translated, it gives CSASYSNQPQHF.